This T cell receptor (beta chain) stems from a study of PD-L1 blockade in urothelial cancer. Looking at the study overall: Atezolizumab at 1,200 mg intravenously every 3 weeks was started by patients in about 2014. Blood was analyzed 3 weeks (second dose) and 6 weeks after treatment start.

From germline, CDR1 is MNHNY and CDR2 SVGAGI (reference sequence). V shed 4 bases and J 4 bases; nucleotides not matched to a gene: 8. The CDR3 sequence is 16 residues long. Time point given: pretreatment peripheral blood. The patients' disease, urothelial carcinoma, was locally advanced or metastatic. Profiled with immunoSEQ multiplex PCR; TCRdb holds only in-frame clones, not every one. The sample has around 130,000 clones; around 85% are singletons. V is TRBV6-6 and J is TRBJ1-5; the match to TRBD1 covers 9 bases. The sequence derives from a man aged 50 to 60 with urothelial cancer. The specimen was PBMCs, collected around atezolizumab (anti-PD-L1) treatment. The CDR3 spells CASSFPGQGMNQPQHF. CDR3 bases: TGTGCCAGCAGTTTCCCGGGACAGGGTATGAATCAGCCCCAGCATTTT.